This T cell receptor (beta chain) was found in a study of human T cells and chemical hapten exposure. Study in general: Patients, chiefly female, had alopecia areata, totalis or universalis.

TCRdb re-called the RACE reads through MiXCR, storing one row per CDR3 protein. The table lists about 350,000 distinct CDR3 sequences, 5.5% of them singletons. Study observations and caveats: Expanded TCRs showed more large CDR3 clusters than pre-sensitization or healthy control sets.

Regarding time point: pre-sensitization, week 0. Treatment: therapeutic diphenylcyclopropenone sensitization with weekly scalp DPC. This CDR3 region has 14 residues. Trimming took 4 bases from V and 0 from J; bases not matched to a gene: 2. Germline CDR1 is SGHTA and CDR2 is FQGNSA. Ten or more counts support this clonotype. No antigen is known for it. The chain joins TRBV7-2 to TRBJ1-1; 7 bases fit TRBD1. The sequences come from whole blood, collected in connection with sensitization to the hapten diphenylcyclopropenone (DPC). The sequence came from a woman aged 18 to 35 with alopecia areata. Some clones in this sample may be carry-over from other donors' samples. The CDR3 sequence: CASSSQGMNTEAFF. CDR3 DNA: TGTGCCAGCAGCTCACAGGGGATGAACACTGAAGCTTTCTTT.